The present TCR beta chain was sequenced within a study of beta chain features in type 1 diabetes. Findings and limits, study-wide: Any HLA type influence on TCRB rearrangement was left unresolved here.

Every donor had blood drawn once into heparin, roughly 120 mL on average. cDNA synthesis used the whole RNA isolate, giving expressed TCRB sequences. About 3.57 million reads per sample on average were obtained from naive, central memory and regulatory T cell samples. The table came from immunoSEQ multiplex PCR; TCRdb's copy has only in-frame clones and leaves some out. The sample records more than 350,000 clones, about 10% being singletons. The sample holds a few counts of this clone. Its specificity is not known. Source material: naive CD4+ T cells from blood. The origin of this receptor is a woman aged 18-29 years in good health.

The CDR3 region has the DNA TGTGCCAGCAGCCCGGATGGAGTAGATACGCAGTATTTT. This gives the protein CASSPDGVDTQYF. This rearrangement joins TRBV7-3 to TRBJ2-3; no clear D. Trimming took off 5 bases at V and 5 bases at J, with 11 bases between the two ends. The CDR3 is made up of 13 amino acids. Per germline, CDR1 SGHTA and CDR2 FQGTGA.